This TCR beta chain was profiled in a study of human CD8 memory T cell subsets. Points from the study as a whole: Among the subsets, Chao1 estimates suggested that stem-like memory T cells were more diverse than precursor exhausted T cells.

About this clonotype: What it recognizes is unknown.

The study used negative magnetic separation to enrich total CD8+ T cells. This CDR3 comprises 15 residues. Germline V lookup: CDR1 LGHNA, CDR2 YSLEER. Construction of TCR beta libraries was accomplished by means of UMI-labeled 5' RACE. Reprocessing the 5' RACE reads, TCRdb reports a single entry for every CDR3 protein and omits DNA. This sample's table reports about 20,000 distinct CDR3 sequences. This chain connects TRBV4-3 to TRBJ2-7; the TCRdb call, TRBD2, lacks DNA for checking. The sequenced sample consisted of CD8+ T cells from PBMCs. This TCR was recovered from a human donor in good health. CDR3 protein: CASSQEAGNSYEQYF.